This T cell receptor beta chain was sequenced for a study of T-cell memory formation after mild COVID-19. About the research overall: Across donors, TCR clusters were largely donor specific. Points from the study as a whole: A second wave expanding day 15 to 37 was CD4+-biased; contracting clones were balanced. Among CD4+ contracting clones, most were CM and EM, and CD8+ ones EMRA.

With V trimmed by 5 bases and J by 4 bases, 7 bases remained unmatched. This CDR3 spans 15 amino acids. Germline V gene data show CDR1 as SGHTA and CDR2 as FQGNSA. This clonotype appeared many times. Its matching antigen is unknown. Via MiXCR, TCRdb re-called the 5' RACE reads, giving one row per CDR3 protein. The table lists approximately 230,000 distinct CDR3 sequences, about 16% of them singletons. V usage is TRBV7-2 and J usage is TRBJ1-1; 10 nucleotides match TRBD1. The clonotype was recovered from a man aged 18 to 29 who had mild COVID-19 (a few samples of this study predate the infection). Cell type and time point are not known. The sequencing input was PBMCs or a T cell subset sorted from them (not recorded which). In nucleotides, the CDR3 is TGTGCCAGCAGCCCGGGACAGGGGAAGATCACTGAAGCTTTCTTT. As protein: CASSPGQGKITEAFF.